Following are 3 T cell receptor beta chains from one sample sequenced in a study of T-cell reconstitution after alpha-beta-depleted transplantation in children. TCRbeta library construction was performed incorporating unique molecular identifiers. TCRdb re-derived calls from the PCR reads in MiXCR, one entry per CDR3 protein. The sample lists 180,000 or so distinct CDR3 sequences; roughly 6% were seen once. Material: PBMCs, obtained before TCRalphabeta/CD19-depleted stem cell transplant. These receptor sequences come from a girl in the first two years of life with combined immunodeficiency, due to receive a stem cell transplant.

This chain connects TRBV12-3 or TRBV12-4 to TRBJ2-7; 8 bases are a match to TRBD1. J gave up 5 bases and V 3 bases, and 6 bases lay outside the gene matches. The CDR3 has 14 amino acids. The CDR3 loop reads CASSFGQGNDEQYF. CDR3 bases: TGTGCCAGCAGTTTCGGACAGGGCAACGACGAGCAGTACTTC.

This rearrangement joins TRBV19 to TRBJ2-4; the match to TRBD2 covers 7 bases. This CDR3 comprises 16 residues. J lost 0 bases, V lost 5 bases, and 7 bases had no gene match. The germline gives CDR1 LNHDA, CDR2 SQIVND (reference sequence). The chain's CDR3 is CASSVLADLAKNIQYF. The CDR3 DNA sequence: TGTGCCAGTAGTGTCCTAGCGGACTTAGCCAAAAACATTCAGTACTTC.

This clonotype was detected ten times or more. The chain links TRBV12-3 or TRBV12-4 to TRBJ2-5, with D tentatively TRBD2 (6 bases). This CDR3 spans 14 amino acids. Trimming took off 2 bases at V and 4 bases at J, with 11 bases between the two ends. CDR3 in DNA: TGTGCCAGCAGTTTATCTCGGGGGATAGAGACCCAGTACTTC. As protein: CASSLSRGIETQYF.